The following is a T cell receptor beta chain sequence with its context. Its matching antigen is unknown. The data were obtained in a study of early T cells in non-severe SARS-CoV-2 infection. MiXCR, applied by TCRdb to the 5' RACE reads, yields one record per CDR3 protein. Of 80,000 to 95,000 distinct CDR3 sequences listed, 9% to 15% were seen once; the top ten hold over 6.5%. Study results and caveats: Matching results from VDJdb favored anti-spike CD8 responses, leaving private and CD4 specificities undetected.

This clonotype was sampled from an adult who was a healthcare worker with PCR-confirmed SARS-CoV-2 infection or an uninfected control (not recorded which). The sequenced material came from whole blood.

Here the CDR3 DNA reads TGTGCCAGCAGTCCCGGGACTTACAGAGAGACCCAGTACTTC. Amino acid sequence: CASSPGTYRETQYF. This rearrangement joins TRBV2 to TRBJ2-5; D may be TRBD2 (6 bases). The germline CDR1 and CDR2 sequences are SNHLY and FYNNEI. The length of the CDR3 is 14 residues. V was clipped by 5 bases and J by 4 bases, with 14 bases between them.